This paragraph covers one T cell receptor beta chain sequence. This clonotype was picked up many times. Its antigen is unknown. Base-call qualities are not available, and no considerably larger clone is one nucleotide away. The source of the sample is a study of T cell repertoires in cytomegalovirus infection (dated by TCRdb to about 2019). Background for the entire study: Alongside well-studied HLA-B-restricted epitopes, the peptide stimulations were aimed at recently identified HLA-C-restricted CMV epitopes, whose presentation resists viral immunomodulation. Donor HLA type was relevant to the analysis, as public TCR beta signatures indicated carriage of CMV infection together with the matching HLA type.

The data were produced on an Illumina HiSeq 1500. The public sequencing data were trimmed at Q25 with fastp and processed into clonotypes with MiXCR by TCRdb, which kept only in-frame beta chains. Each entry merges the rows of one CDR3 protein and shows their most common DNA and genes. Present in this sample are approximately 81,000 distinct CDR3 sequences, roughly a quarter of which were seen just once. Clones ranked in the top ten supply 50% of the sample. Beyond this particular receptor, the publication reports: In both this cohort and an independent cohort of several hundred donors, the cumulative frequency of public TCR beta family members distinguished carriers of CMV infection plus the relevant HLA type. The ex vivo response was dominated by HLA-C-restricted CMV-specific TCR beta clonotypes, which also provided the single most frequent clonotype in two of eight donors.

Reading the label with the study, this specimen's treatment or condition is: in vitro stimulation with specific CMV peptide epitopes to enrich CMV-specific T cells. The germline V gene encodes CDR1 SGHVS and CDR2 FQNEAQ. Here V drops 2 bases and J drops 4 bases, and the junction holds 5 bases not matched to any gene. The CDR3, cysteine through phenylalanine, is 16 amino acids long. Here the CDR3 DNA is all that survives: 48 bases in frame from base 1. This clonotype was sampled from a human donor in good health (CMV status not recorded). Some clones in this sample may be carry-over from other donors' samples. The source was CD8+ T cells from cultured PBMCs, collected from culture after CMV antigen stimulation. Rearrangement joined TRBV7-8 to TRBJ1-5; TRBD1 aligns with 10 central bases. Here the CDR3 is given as CASSLSGTGVNQPQHF. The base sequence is TGTGCCAGCAGCTTATCTGGGACAGGGGTGAATCAGCCCCAGCATTTT.